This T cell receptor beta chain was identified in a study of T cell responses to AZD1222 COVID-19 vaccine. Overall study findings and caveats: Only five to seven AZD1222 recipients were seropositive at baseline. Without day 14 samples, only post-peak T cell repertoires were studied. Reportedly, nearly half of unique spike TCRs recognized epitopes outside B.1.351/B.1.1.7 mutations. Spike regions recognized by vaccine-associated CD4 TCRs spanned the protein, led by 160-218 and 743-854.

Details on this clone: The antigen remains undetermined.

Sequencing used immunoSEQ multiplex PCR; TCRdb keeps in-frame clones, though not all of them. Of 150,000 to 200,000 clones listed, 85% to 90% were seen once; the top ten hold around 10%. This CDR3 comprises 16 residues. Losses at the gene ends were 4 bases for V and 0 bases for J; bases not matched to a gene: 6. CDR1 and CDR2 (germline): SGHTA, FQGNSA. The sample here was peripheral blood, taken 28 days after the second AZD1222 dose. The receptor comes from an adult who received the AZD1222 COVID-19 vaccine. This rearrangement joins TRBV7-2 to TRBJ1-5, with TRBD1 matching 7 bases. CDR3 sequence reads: CASSSRTGDSNQPQHF. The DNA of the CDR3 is TGTGCCAGCAGCTCAAGGACAGGAGATAGCAATCAGCCCCAGCATTTT.